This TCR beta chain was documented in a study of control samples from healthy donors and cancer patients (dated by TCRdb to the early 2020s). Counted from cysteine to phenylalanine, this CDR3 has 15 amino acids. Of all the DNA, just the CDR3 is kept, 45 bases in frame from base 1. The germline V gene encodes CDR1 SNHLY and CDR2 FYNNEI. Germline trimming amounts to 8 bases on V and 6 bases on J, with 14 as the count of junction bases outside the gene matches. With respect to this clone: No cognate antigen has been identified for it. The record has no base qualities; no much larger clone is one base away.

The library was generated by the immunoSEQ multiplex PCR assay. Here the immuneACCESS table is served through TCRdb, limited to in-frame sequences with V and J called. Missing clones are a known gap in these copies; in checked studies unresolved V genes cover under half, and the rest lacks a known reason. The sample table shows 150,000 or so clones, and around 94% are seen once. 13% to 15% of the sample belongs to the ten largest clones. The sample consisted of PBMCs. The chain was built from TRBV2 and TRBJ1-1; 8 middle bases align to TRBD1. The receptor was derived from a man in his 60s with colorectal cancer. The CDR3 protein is CASQLDRAGLAEAFF. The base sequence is TGTGCCAGCCAACTGGACAGGGCGGGCTTAGCTGAAGCTTTCTTT.